These 28 T cell receptor beta chains originate from one sample sequenced in a study of tumor-infiltrating lymphocytes in primary liver carcinoma. The source of the blood RNA was unsorted whole blood, and germline DNA was extracted as well. Total RNA amounting to 500 ng was the source from which TCR beta cDNA was made with a constant-region primer. Three-round nested multiplex PCR performed with slightly modified ARM-PCR produced the TCR beta libraries. TRBV1-TRBV30 forward primers paired with a C-beta reverse primer drove the first two PCR rounds, ten to eleven cycles each. Each CDR3 protein gets one entry after TCRdb re-called the multiplex PCR reads with MiXCR. The sample comprises roughly 330,000 distinct CDR3 sequences, approximately 64% of which are singletons, and about 6.5% rests with the top ten. The sequenced material came from peripheral blood. All receptors derive from a man aged 35-49 years with primary liver carcinoma and hepatitis B virus infection.

With respect to this clonotype: This may stem from a read error, because a much larger clone lies one nucleotide away. This chain links TRBV12-3 or TRBV12-4 with TRBJ1-3; the match to TRBD1 covers 8 bases. This CDR3 has 18 residues. Trimming took 6 bases from V and 2 from J; bases not matched to a gene: 15. CDR3 bases: TGTGCCAGCAGCCTCCTAGGGCAGGGGGCTTTTACTGGAAACACCATATATTTT. Its translation is CASSLLGQGAFTGNTIYF.

Details on this clonotype: This may come from a read error, since a much larger clone is one base off. The chain recombines TRBV4-1 with TRBJ1-1; D unresolved. Germline loops: CDR1 MGHRA, CDR2 YSYEKL. The CDR3 is 13 residues long. The CDR3 spells CTSSTVLNTEAFF. DNA for the CDR3: TGCACCAGCAGCACAGTGTTGAACACTGAAGCTTTCTTT.

This chain links TRBV4-2 with TRBJ2-5, with 7 nucleotides matching TRBD1. CDR1 is LGHNA and CDR2 is YNFKEQ in the germline V gene. The length of the CDR3 is 16 residues. V dropped 8 bases and J dropped 4; count of bases not matched to a gene: 16. The CDR3 spells CASQSPLTGHGETQYF. In DNA form, the CDR3 reads TGTGCCAGCCAATCCCCCCTGACAGGGCACGGAGAGACCCAGTACTTC.

About this clonotype itself: Germline and junction disagree at one end, which may indicate a read error. The rearrangement links TRBV11-2 to TRBJ2-3, with D perhaps matching TRBD1 (5 bases). The J call may be mistaken, given a closer DNA end match to TRBJ1-5. This CDR3 contains 15 residues. Per germline, CDR1 SGHAT and CDR2 FQNNGV. DNA of the CDR3: TGTGTCAGCAGCGCTGACGGGGGGAGCACAGATACGCAGCATTTT. Its translation is CVSSADGGSTDTQHF.

Notes on this clonotype: This may be a read error: a much more frequent sequence differs by one nucleotide. As DNA, the CDR3 is TGCGCCAGCAGCCCCGGGATACTCACCGGGAAGCTGTTTTTT. Its translation is CASSPGILTGKLFF. V gene TRBV4-1 combines with J gene TRBJ2-2; a weak D match, TRBD2 (5 bases). Germline loops: CDR1 MGHRA, CDR2 YSYEKL. This CDR3 contains 14 residues.

In its sample, this clonotype was seen a few times. V gene TRBV5-6 combines with J gene TRBJ2-7, with D uncertain. V was trimmed by 1 base and J by 2 bases, leaving 13 bases between them. Germline values: CDR1 SGHDT, CDR2 YYEEEE. The CDR3 sequence is 15 residues long. CDR3: CASSLYPMGTYEQYF. CDR3 DNA sequence: TGTGCCAGCAGCTTGTACCCTATGGGAACCTACGAGCAGTACTTC.

The chain employs TRBV11-2 and TRBJ1-2; D may be TRBD1 (5 bases). With 0 bases removed from V and 4 bases from J, the gap between germline ends came to 9 bases. Germline values: CDR1 SGHAT, CDR2 FQNNGV. The CDR3 covers 14 residues. The CDR3 bases are TGTGCCAGCAGCTTAGACAGGGCCCGCTATGGCTACACCTTC. Encoded protein: CASSLDRARYGYTF. Based on the CDR3 plus reference TRBV11-2 and TRBJ1-2, the full variable domain is EAGVAQSPRYKIIEKRQSVAFWCNPISGHATLYWYQQILGQGPKLLIQFQNNGVVDDSQLPKDRFSAERLKGVDSTLKIQPAKLEDSAVYLCASSLDRARYGYTFGSGTRLTVV.

This rearrangement joins TRBV28 to TRBJ2-7; D is unresolved. The CDR3 covers 14 residues. V lost 7 bases, J lost 2 bases, and 15 bases lay in between. The germline CDR1 and CDR2 sequences are MDHEN and SYDVKM. The CDR3 spells CASTRSRGPYEQYF. Written as DNA, the CDR3 is TGTGCCAGCACCAGATCGAGAGGCCCCTACGAGCAGTACTTC.

The chain combines TRBV6-5 with TRBJ1-1; 7 bases map to TRBD1. Germline V gives CDR1 MNHEY, CDR2 SVGAGI. Trimming took 7 bases from V and 4 from J; bases not matched to a gene: 12. The CDR3 loop spans 15 amino acids. The CDR3 DNA sequence: TGTGCCAGCAACCAGGGAGGGGGCGTAGGCACTGAAGCTTTCTTT. Its protein is CASNQGGGVGTEAFF.

In the case of this clonotype: One junction end does not reproduce the germline sequence, and a read error may be involved. This chain connects TRBV11-2 to TRBJ2-5; D is uncertain. This CDR3 comprises 13 residues. Germline-derived CDR1 and CDR2 are SGHAT and FQNNGV. The CDR3 nucleotides read TGTACCAGCAGCTATAGCAGCCAAGAGACCCAGTACTTC. Amino acids: CTSSYSSQETQYF.

The rearrangement links TRBV7-9 to TRBJ2-1; D remains ambiguous. The germline V gene encodes CDR1 SEHNR and CDR2 FQNEAQ (reference sequence). V shed 0 bases and J shed 8 bases, with 8 bases lying between them. The CDR3 is 13 amino acids. CDR3 amino acids: CASSLAHWDEQFF. The CDR3 DNA follows: TGTGCCAGCAGCTTAGCACATTGGGATGAGCAGTTCTTC.

This clonotype turned up a few times. The V call is TRBV7-9, the J call TRBJ1-3; TRBD1 agrees at 8 bases. The germline gives CDR1 SEHNR, CDR2 FQNEAQ (reference sequence). V was pared by 5 bases and J by 2 bases, with 8 bases of the junction left unmatched. This CDR3 has 16 amino acids. CDR3 sequence: CASSPRTGSPGNTIYF. In DNA, the CDR3 is TGTGCCAGCAGCCCGAGGACAGGGTCACCTGGAAACACCATATATTTT.

This rearrangement joins TRBV5-6 to TRBJ1-2; the match to TRBD1 covers 8 bases. V dropped 7 bases and J dropped 5; count of bases not matched to a gene: 19. CDR1 and CDR2 from the germline V gene are SGHDT and YYEEEE. CDR3 length: 17 amino acids. The CDR3 DNA reads as TGTGCCAGCCATCCGAGGACAGGGAAGGGGGTCGGTTATGGCTACACCTTC. Encoded protein: CASHPRTGKGVGYGYTF.

This clonotype has ten or more counts. The gene calls are TRBV10-3 and TRBJ2-1; TRBD2 matches 12 bases. J gave up 5 bases and V 5 bases, and 4 bases lay outside the gene matches. The germline gives CDR1 ENHRY, CDR2 SYGVKD. The CDR3 totals 15 residues. CDR3 sequence reads: CAISLTSGGNNEQFF. Here the CDR3 DNA reads TGTGCCATCAGTTTGACTAGCGGGGGCAACAATGAGCAGTTCTTC.

This chain connects TRBV5-1 to TRBJ2-1; 13 nucleotides agree with TRBD2. The J segment lost 10 bases and the V segment lost 0 bases, leaving 1 base of the junction unmatched. The germline V gene encodes CDR1 SGHRS and CDR2 YFSETQ. This CDR3 has 14 residues. The CDR3: CASSLVGLAGEQFF. CDR3 nucleotide sequence: TGCGCCAGCAGCTTGGTGGGACTAGCGGGAGAGCAGTTCTTC.

V gene TRBV6-1 combines with J gene TRBJ2-1; TRBD2 matches at 9 bases. CDR3 length equals 15 residues. The V gene's germline CDR1 is MNHNS and CDR2 SASEGT. The junction had 11 bases not matched to a gene; V was cut back by 6 bases and J by 8 bases. The chain's CDR3 is CASRSVAGAYDEQFF. The CDR3 DNA follows: TGTGCCAGCAGGTCTGTAGCGGGAGCTTACGATGAGCAGTTCTTC.

Details on this clonotype: Mismatch with germline at one junction end may stem from a read error. V gene TRBV6-6 combines with J gene TRBJ2-5, with TRBD2 identical over 7 bases. The germline V gene has CDR1 MNHNY and CDR2 SVGAGI (reference sequence). The CDR3 contains 15 residues. The CDR3 spells CASNFGGGVQETKYF. The DNA of the CDR3 is TGTGCCAGCAATTTTGGGGGAGGGGTTCAAGAGACCAAGTACTTC.

This clonotype was counted many times. Here the CDR3 reads CASSYSGYLNSPLHF. The CDR3 coding sequence is TGTGCCAGCAGTTACTCCGGTTATTTGAACTCACCCCTCCACTTT. The chain links TRBV6-5 to TRBJ1-6; D gene unclear. V dropped 0 bases and J dropped 10 bases, with 13 bases sitting between them. CDR1 and CDR2 (germline): MNHEY, SVGAGI. The CDR3 has 15 residues.

Worth noting for this clonotype: One end of the junction fails to match germline, which may point to a read error. The chain recombines TRBV11-2 with TRBJ2-7; D is possibly TRBD1 (6 bases). The germline CDR1 and CDR2 sequences are SGHAT and FQNNGV. The CDR3 is 17 amino acids. CDR3 DNA: TGTGCCAGCAGCCAAGCCACAGGGTCCCTCGCCACCTACGAGCAATACTTC. Translated: CASSQATGSLATYEQYF.

This clonotype was seen more than once but under ten times. A much larger clone lies one base from this, so it may be a read error. The V call is TRBV6-1, the J call TRBJ2-1; 8 bases agree with TRBD1. In germline, CDR1 is MNHNS, CDR2 SASEGT. The CDR3 contains 14 residues. CDR3 DNA: TGTGACAGCATTATGACAGGGGCCTACAATGAGCAGTTCTTC. It specifies CDSIMTGAYNEQFF.

On this clonotype: This sequence may be a read error, since a much larger clone differs from it by one base. The final CDR3 position lacks the conserved phenylalanine or tryptophan, pointing to a likely read error. The chain links TRBV29-1 to TRBJ1-2; D gene ambiguous. Germline V CDR1 and CDR2: SQVTM, ANQGSEA. The CDR3 is made up of 11 amino acids. Trimming took off 3 bases at V and 9 bases at J, with 11 bases between the two ends. The CDR3 is CSVDLGSSYTI. CDR3 in DNA: TGCAGCGTTGATCTGGGGAGTAGCTACACCATC.

Concerning this clonotype itself: One junction end does not reproduce the germline sequence, and a read error may be involved. This chain links TRBV5-4 with TRBJ1-1, with D maybe TRBD1 (5 bases). Germline-derived CDR1 and CDR2 are SGHNT and YYREEE (reference sequence). The CDR3 has 15 residues. The CDR3 bases are TGTGCCAGCAGCCCTCGACAGCGGGAATACACTGAAGCTTCCTTT. This sequence encodes CASSPRQREYTEASF.

This clonotype has a single count. A much larger clone differs from this one at a single base, so this may be a read error. The V gene is TRBV6-5, the J gene TRBJ2-3; the D is unclear. The CDR3 runs to 15 residues. Germline V lookup: CDR1 MNHEY, CDR2 SVGAGI. CDR3 protein: CATSYARHAADTQYF. The CDR3, as DNA: TGTGCCACCAGTTACGCCCGCCATGCGGCAGATACGCAGTATTTT.

Turning to this clonotype: One base away lies a much larger clone, so this may be a sequencing read error. The chain recombines TRBV12-3 or TRBV12-4 with TRBJ1-2; no clear D. The CDR3 length is 13 residues. The CDR3 region is CASSLANSYGHTF. CDR3 coding DNA: TGTGCCAGCAGTTTGGCCAACTCCTATGGCCACACCTTC.

With respect to this clonotype: The junction departs from germline at one end; a sequencing error may be responsible. The CDR3 loop reads CASSPHDTRYF. The DNA of the CDR3 is TGTGCCAGCAGTCCGCACGATACGCGGTATTTT. The V and J genes are TRBV28 and TRBJ2-3; D call uncertain. CDR3 size: 11 residues. Germline V gene lookup returns CDR1 MDHEN and CDR2 SYDVKM.

On this clonotype: A much bigger clone sits one base away, suggesting this may be a read error. The chain is built from TRBV12-3 or TRBV12-4 and TRBJ2-6, with D perhaps TRBD2 (6 bases). The CDR3 has 15 amino acids. The chain's CDR3 is CAGSLAGSGANVLTF. CDR3 coding DNA: TGTGCCGGCAGTTTGGCGGGGTCTGGGGCCAACGTCCTGACTTTC.

This clonotype was counted only a few times. V and J are TRBV6-1 and TRBJ2-7; TRBD2 matches at 10 bases. The CDR3 runs to 15 residues. Trimming took 1 base from V and 5 from J; bases not matched to a gene: 5. Germline V gives CDR1 MNHNS, CDR2 SASEGT. Written as DNA, the CDR3 is TGTGCCAGCAGTGAAGGAGCGGGAGGGCCCGACGAGCAGTACTTC. This gives the protein CASSEGAGGPDEQYF.

Comments on this clonotype: Germline and junction disagree at one end, which may indicate a read error. The V call is TRBV11-2, the J call TRBJ1-5; D unclear. The germline gives CDR1 SGHAT, CDR2 FQNNGV. This CDR3 is 13 amino acids long. CDR3 protein: CASSSSRNQTQHF. CDR3 in DNA: TGTGCCAGCAGCTCCTCCCGCAATCAGACCCAGCATTTT.